This T cell receptor (beta chain) was sequenced during a study of blood T cell repertoires in COVID-19. CDR1 is MDHEN and CDR2 is SYDVKM in the germline V gene. The CDR3 is 15 residues long. The V segment lost 6 bases and the J segment 5 bases; nucleotides outside the gene matches: 8. Libraries were prepared by immunoSEQ multiplex PCR; TCRdb keeps only in-frame clonotypes and omits some of them. The sample includes 70,000 to 95,000 clones, 89% of them seen just once. This sequence was found in a man in his fifties with COVID-19, enrolled during active disease. V and J are TRBV28 and TRBJ2-2; the match to TRBD1 covers 8 bases. Sample: peripheral blood. The CDR3 region is CASRLGQGRTGELFF. The CDR3 bases are TGTGCCAGCAGACTAGGACAGGGAAGGACCGGGGAGCTGTTTTTT.